Below, one TCR beta chain is given with its context. The source of the sample is a study of blood T cell repertoires in COVID-19. Study-level information: The United States, Italy and Spain supplied acute and convalescent COVID-19 samples. In each case, the material was cDNA or gDNA derived from T cells, B-cell-depleted T cells, or PBMCs.

In the source study's methods: Amplification of reference gene primers was used by the study to estimate nucleated cell counts. Measured with immunoSEQ multiplex PCR; TCRdb has only the in-frame clones, and not every one. That table gives V, J and clone size, and the DNA gave D and trimming. The sample carries about 140,000 clones, about 80% recorded once. Specimen: peripheral blood. The clonotype originates from a human donor in a cohort sampled during active COVID-19.

The CDR3 nucleotides are TGTGCCAGCAGCCCACAGGGGAGCTATGGCTACACCTTC. Its translation: CASSPQGSYGYTF. The chain couples TRBV9 to TRBJ1-2; 7 nucleotides agree with TRBD1. Germline lookup yields CDR1 SGDLS and CDR2 YYNGEE. V gave up 4 bases and J gave up 4 bases; unmatched junction bases: 4. The CDR3 has 13 amino acids.